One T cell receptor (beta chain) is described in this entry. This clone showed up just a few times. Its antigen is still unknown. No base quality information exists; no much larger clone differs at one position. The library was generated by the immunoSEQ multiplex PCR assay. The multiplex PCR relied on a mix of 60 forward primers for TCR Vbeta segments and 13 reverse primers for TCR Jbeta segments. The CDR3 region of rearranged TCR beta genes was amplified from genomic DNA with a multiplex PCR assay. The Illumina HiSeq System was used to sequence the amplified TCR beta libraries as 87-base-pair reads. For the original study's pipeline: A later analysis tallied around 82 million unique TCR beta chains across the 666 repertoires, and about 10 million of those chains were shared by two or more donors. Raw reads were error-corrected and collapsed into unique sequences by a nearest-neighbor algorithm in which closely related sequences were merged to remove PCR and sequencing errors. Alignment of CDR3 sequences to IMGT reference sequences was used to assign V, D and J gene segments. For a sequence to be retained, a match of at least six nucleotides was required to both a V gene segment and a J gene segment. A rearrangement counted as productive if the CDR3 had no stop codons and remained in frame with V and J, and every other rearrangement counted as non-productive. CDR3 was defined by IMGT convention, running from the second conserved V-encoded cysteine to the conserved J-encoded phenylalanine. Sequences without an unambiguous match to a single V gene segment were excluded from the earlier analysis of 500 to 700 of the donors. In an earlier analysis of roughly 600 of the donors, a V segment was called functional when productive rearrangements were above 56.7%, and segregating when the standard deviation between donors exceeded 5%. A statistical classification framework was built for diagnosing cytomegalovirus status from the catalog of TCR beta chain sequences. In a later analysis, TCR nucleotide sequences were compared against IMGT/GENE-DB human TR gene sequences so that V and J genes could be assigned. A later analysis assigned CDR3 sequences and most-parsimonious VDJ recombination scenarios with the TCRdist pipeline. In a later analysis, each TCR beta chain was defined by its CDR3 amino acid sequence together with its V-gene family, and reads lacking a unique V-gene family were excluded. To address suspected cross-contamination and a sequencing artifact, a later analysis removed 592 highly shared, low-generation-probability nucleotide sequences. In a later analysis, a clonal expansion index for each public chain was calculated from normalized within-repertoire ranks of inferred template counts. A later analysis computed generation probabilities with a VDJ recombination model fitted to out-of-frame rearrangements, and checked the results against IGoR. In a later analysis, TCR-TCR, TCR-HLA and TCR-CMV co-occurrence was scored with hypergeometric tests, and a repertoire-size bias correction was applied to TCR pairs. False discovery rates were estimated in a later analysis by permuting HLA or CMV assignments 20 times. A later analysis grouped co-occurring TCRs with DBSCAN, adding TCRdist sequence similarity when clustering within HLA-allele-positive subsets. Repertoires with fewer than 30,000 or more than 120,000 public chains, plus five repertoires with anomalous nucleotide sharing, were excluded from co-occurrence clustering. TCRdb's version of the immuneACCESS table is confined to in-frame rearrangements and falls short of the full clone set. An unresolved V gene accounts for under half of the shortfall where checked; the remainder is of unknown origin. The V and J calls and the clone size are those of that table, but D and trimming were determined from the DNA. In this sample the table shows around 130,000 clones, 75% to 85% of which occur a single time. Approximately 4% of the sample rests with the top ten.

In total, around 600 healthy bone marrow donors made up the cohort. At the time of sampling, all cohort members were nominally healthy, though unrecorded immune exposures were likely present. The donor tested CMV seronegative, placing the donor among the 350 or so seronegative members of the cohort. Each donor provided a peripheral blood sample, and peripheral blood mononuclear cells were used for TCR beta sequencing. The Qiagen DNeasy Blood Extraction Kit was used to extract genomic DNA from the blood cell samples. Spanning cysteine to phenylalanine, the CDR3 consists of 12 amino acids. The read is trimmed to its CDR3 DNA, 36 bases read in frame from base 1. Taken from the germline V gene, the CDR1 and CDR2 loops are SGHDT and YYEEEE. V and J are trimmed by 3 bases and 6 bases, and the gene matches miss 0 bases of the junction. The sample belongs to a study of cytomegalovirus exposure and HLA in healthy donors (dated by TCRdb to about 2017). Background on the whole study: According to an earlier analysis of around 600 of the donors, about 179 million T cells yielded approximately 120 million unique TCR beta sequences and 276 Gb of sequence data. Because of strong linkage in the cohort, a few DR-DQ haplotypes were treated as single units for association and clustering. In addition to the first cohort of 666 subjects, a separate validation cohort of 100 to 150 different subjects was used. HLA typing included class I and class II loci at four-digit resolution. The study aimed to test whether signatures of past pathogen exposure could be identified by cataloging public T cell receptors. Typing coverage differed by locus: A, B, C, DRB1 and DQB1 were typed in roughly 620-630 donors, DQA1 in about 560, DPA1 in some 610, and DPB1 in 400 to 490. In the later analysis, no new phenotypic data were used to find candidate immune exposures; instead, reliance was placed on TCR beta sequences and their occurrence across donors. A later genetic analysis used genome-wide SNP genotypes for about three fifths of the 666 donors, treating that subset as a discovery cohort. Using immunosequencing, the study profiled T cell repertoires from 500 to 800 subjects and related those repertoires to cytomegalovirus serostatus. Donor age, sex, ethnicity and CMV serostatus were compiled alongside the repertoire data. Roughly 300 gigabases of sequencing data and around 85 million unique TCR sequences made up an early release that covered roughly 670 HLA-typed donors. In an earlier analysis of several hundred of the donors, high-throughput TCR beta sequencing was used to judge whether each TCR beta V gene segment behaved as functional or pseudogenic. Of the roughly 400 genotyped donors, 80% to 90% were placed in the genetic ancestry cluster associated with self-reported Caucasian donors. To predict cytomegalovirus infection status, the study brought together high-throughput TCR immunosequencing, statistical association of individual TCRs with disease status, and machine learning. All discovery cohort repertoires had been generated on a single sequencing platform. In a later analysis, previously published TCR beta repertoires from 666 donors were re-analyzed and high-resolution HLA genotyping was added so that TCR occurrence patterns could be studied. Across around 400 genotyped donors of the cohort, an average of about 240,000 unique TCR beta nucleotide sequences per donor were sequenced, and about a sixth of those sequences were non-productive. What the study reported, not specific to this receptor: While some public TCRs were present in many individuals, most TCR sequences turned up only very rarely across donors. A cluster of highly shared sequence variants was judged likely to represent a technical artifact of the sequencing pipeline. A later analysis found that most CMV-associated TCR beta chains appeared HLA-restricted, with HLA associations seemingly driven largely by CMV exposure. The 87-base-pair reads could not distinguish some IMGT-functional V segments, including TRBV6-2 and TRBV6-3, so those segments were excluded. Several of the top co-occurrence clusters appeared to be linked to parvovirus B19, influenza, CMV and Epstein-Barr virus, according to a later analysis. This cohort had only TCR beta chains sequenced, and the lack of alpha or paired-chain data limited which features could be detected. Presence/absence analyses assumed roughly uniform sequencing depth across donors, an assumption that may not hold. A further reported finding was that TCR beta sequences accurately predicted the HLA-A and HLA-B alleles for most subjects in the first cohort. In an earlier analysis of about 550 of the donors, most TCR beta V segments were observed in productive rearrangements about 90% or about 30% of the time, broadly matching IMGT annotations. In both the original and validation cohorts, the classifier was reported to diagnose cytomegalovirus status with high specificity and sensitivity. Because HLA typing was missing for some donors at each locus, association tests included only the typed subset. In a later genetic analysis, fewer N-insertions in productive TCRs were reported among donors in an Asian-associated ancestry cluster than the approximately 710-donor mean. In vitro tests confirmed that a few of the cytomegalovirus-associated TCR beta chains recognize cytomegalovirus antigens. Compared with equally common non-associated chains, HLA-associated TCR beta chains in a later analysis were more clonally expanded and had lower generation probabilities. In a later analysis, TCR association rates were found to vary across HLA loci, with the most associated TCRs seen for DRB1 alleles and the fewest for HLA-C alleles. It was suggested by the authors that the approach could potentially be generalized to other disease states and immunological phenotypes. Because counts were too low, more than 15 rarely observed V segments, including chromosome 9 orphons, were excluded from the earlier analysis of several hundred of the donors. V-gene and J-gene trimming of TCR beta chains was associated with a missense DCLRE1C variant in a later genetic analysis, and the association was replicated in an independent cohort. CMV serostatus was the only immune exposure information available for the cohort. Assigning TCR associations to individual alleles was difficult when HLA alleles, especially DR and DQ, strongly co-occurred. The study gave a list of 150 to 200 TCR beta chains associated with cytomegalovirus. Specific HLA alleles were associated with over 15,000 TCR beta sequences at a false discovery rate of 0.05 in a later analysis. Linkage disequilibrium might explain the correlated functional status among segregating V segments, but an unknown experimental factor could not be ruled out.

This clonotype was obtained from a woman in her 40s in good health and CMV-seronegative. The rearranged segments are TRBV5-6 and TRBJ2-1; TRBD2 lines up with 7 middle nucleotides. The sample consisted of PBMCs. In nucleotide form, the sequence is TGTGCCAGCAGCTGGACTAGCAATGAGCAGTTCTTC. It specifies CASSWTSNEQFF.